The 31 T cell receptor beta chains reported below all come from one sample, sequenced in a study of shared clonotypes between healthy human individuals. Terminally differentiated effector memory CD45RA+ cells were excluded from the naive CD8 cells, which were CD45RO-negative and positively selected for CCR7. Generated by immunoSEQ multiplex PCR, the TCRdb table keeps only in-frame clones and is missing some. The table shows millions of clones, with approximately 94% occurring only once. Sequences were obtained from naive CD8+ T cells sorted from blood. Receptors were obtained from a man aged 18 to 30 in good health.

The gene calls are TRBV27 and TRBJ2-2; maybe TRBD2 (7 bases). With 6 bases removed from V and 2 bases from J, the gap between germline ends came to 16 bases. Germline CDR1 and CDR2: MNHEY and SMNVEV (reference sequence). This CDR3 has 16 amino acids. The CDR3 bases are TGTGCCAGCAGCAGGCTCGGGGGGCGCAACACCGGGGAGCTGTTTTTT. As protein: CASSRLGGRNTGELFF.

The chain joins TRBV7-2 to TRBJ2-5; the match to TRBD2 covers 9 bases. The CDR3 sequence is 18 residues long. CDR1 is SGHTA and CDR2 is FQGNSA in the germline V gene. Trimming cost V 1 base and J 3 bases; bases outside gene matches: 12. CDR3 protein: CASSLVDFASGIEETQYF. CDR3 bases: TGTGCCAGCAGCTTAGTCGATTTTGCTAGCGGGATAGAAGAGACCCAGTACTTC. Looking up the rest from reference TRBV7-2 and TRBJ2-5 gives the full variable domain: GAGVSQSPSNKVTEKGKDVELRCDPISGHTALYWYRQSLGQGLEFLIYFQGNSAPDKSGLPSDRFSAERTGGSVSTLTIQRTQQEDSAVYLCASSLVDFASGIEETQYFGPGTRLLVL.

This rearrangement joins TRBV12-5 to TRBJ2-7; 8 bases are shared with TRBD1. The CDR3 runs to 16 residues. Germline trimming cut 3 bases from V and 7 bases from J; bases unmatched to any gene: 14. Germline values: CDR1 LGHNT, CDR2 FRNRAP. In DNA form, the CDR3 reads TGTGCTAGTGGTTTTACGACGGGACAGGAAGGGGGGGAGCAGTACTTC. Protein product: CASGFTTGQEGGEQYF.

This chain uses TRBV29-1 with TRBJ2-1; 9 nucleotides agree with TRBD2. V shed 4 bases, J shed 0 bases, and the junction held 4 bases outside the gene matches. This CDR3 is built from 15 residues. Germline values: CDR1 SQVTM, CDR2 ANQGSEA. The CDR3 spells CSVVTSGSSYNEQFF. The CDR3 nucleotides read TGCAGCGTTGTGACTAGCGGAAGCTCCTACAATGAGCAGTTCTTC.

The V and J genes are TRBV4-3 and TRBJ2-1; D may match TRBD1 or TRBD2 (5 bases each). V lost 4 bases and J lost 6, with 16 bases in between. The CDR3 has 15 residues. Germline V lookup: CDR1 LGHNA, CDR2 YSLEER. CDR3 sequence: CASSLGTGYLNEQFF. CDR3 nucleotide sequence: TGCGCCAGCAGCCTGGGGACGGGTTACCTCAATGAGCAGTTCTTC.

This clone was seen just once. The chain recombines TRBV2 with TRBJ2-3; the match to TRBD2 covers 15 bases. This CDR3 contains 19 residues. The V gene's germline CDR1 is SNHLY and CDR2 FYNNEI. The V segment lost 3 bases and the J segment 1 base; nucleotides outside the gene matches: 8. The CDR3 bases are TGTGCCAGCAGTGACCTAGGACTAGCGGGAGGGCCCGGCACAGATACGCAGTATTTT. This translates into CASSDLGLAGGPGTDTQYF.

The chain has TRBV29-1 and TRBJ2-1; TRBD2 is a possible D gene (5 bases). The CDR3 length is 15 residues. CDR1 SQVTM and CDR2 ANQGSEA come from the germline V gene. V dropped 4 bases and J dropped 6 bases, with 19 bases sitting between them. DNA for the CDR3: TGCAGCGTTGTTCCGCTATATTCACGGGGCAATGAGCAGTTCTTC. This gives the protein CSVVPLYSRGNEQFF.

The chain couples TRBV25-1 to TRBJ2-1; no reliable D call. The ends were cut back, 6 bases at V and 8 bases at J, with 20 bases in the middle. This CDR3 contains 15 residues. The V gene's germline CDR1 is MGHDK and CDR2 SYGVNS. CDR3 DNA: TGTGCCAGCAGGCCCGAAAACCCCAACTGGGATGAGCAGTTCTTC. It is translated as CASRPENPNWDEQFF.

The chain employs TRBV28 and TRBJ2-4, with D maybe TRBD2 (7 bases). Germline values: CDR1 MDHEN, CDR2 SYDVKM. V shed 7 bases and J shed 0 bases, with 25 bases lying between them. The CDR3 consists of 19 residues. The CDR3 protein is CASNPPGGRGSLAKNIQYF. The CDR3 nucleotides read TGTGCCAGCAACCCCCCCGGGGGGCGGGGTTCTCTAGCCAAAAACATTCAGTACTTC. Drawing the rest from reference TRBV28 and TRBJ2-4, the complete variable domain is DVKVTQSSRYLVKRTGEKVFLECVQDMDHENMFWYRQDPGLGLRLIYFSYDVKMKEKGDIPEGYSVSREKKERFSLILESASTNQTSMYLCASNPPGGRGSLAKNIQYFGAGTRLSVL.

The chain uses TRBV10-2 and TRBJ2-1, with D possibly matching TRBD2 (6 bases). The CDR3 spans 17 residues. Germline CDR1 reads WSHSY; CDR2 reads SAAADI. The V gene lost 6 bases and the J gene lost 4 bases, with 22 bases spanning the gap. In DNA, the CDR3 is TGCGCCAGCAGCGGGGATACCACGGGAGTTAGATACAATGAGCAGTTCTTC. It encodes CASSGDTTGVRYNEQFF.

This clone occurred once. The chain carries TRBV4-1 and TRBJ2-5, with a possible D match to TRBD2 (5 bases). V was cut by 5 bases and J by 0 bases, with 19 bases left in between. CDR3 size: 17 residues. Germline values: CDR1 MGHRA, CDR2 YSYEKL. DNA of the CDR3: TGCGCCAGCAGCTATGCCCAGGCTAGCCGAAACCAAGAGACCCAGTACTTC. Its translation: CASSYAQASRNQETQYF.

The CDR3 bases are TGTGCCACCAGCAGTACAGGGACAGATACGCAGTATTTT. Amino acid sequence: CATSSTGTDTQYF. The gene calls are TRBV15 and TRBJ2-3, with D possibly being TRBD1 (6 bases). CDR3 length equals 13 residues. CDR1 LNHNV and CDR2 YYDKDF come from the germline V gene (reference sequence). With 3 bases removed from V and 3 bases from J, the gap between germline ends came to 7 bases.

This chain uses TRBV7-9 with TRBJ1-2; D is unclear. Germline V gives CDR1 SEHNR, CDR2 FQNEAQ (reference sequence). This CDR3 has 17 residues. Trimming left V 4 bases short and J 0 bases short, with 18 bases between. CDR3 nucleotide sequence: TGTGCCAGCAGCTACCAATGGACGGAAGGTACTAACTATGGCTACACCTTC. Amino acids: CASSYQWTEGTNYGYTF.

To note about this clone: At the DNA level, this CDR3 is encoded by other sequences in the same sample as well. V and J are TRBV5-6 and TRBJ1-3, with no clear D. Germline CDR1 is SGHDT and CDR2 is YYEEEE. V was cut by 0 bases and J by 1 base, with 5 bases left in between. The CDR3 has 14 amino acids. As DNA, the CDR3 is TGTGCCAGCAGCTTGGACAGTTCTGGAAACACCATATATTTT. Translating it yields CASSLDSSGNTIYF.

The V and J genes are TRBV10-2 and TRBJ2-5; unclear D gene. The length of the CDR3 is 14 residues. Germline V gene lookup returns CDR1 WSHSY and CDR2 SAAADI. Trimming removed 0 bases from V and 2 bases from J, with 7 bases in between. The CDR3 reads CASSESRLQETQYF. The DNA of the CDR3 is TGCGCCAGCAGTGAGTCAAGGCTTCAAGAGACCCAGTACTTC.

V gene TRBV6-5 combines with J gene TRBJ1-1, with D possibly TRBD1 on 6 matching bases. The CDR3 runs to 14 residues. Per germline, CDR1 MNHEY and CDR2 SVGAGI. Trimming pared 2 bases from V and 1 base from J, leaving 8 bases between. The CDR3 protein is CASSYNRANTEAFF. CDR3 bases: TGTGCCAGCAGTTACAACAGGGCGAACACTGAAGCTTTCTTT.

The DNA of the CDR3 is TGCGCCAGCAGCCAAGGCGACCTTGGACTACAAGAGACCCAGTACTTC. This codes for CASSQGDLGLQETQYF. This chain uses TRBV4-1 with TRBJ2-5; D might be TRBD2 (6 bases). Trimming left V 1 base short and J 2 bases short, with 14 bases between. Germline V gene data show CDR1 as MGHRA and CDR2 as YSYEKL. The CDR3 runs to 16 residues.

This chain links TRBV5-1 with TRBJ2-3, with D perhaps matching TRBD1 (5 bases). CDR3 size: 14 residues. Trimming pared 3 bases from V and 2 bases from J, leaving 10 bases between. CDR1 and CDR2 (germline): SGHRS, YFSETQ. Written as DNA, the CDR3 is TGCGCCAGCAGCTCAGACAGCCCCACAGATACGCAGTATTTT. It specifies CASSSDSPTDTQYF.

This clone was observed once. This sequence joins TRBV4-3 and TRBJ2-7, with D possibly TRBD2 on 5 matching bases. The CDR3 is made up of 15 amino acids. Germline V CDR1 and CDR2: LGHNA, YSLEER. The germline V and J ends were trimmed by 1 base and 5 bases, with 15 bases remaining between them. Here the CDR3 reads CASSQGPGRGNEQYF. CDR3 sequence (DNA): TGCGCCAGCAGCCAAGGACCGGGGAGAGGGAACGAGCAGTACTTC.

This chain uses TRBV7-9 with TRBJ2-5; D remains unclear. The CDR3 extends over 16 amino acids. Germline CDR1 reads SEHNR; CDR2 reads FQNEAQ (reference sequence). V lost 4 bases to trimming and J lost 0 bases, with 15 bases between them. CDR3 residues: CASSSPLATYQETQYF. The CDR3 DNA reads as TGTGCCAGCAGCTCGCCGTTGGCTACGTACCAAGAGACCCAGTACTTC. The variable domain in full, completed from reference TRBV7-9 and TRBJ2-5, reads DTGVSQNPRHKITKRGQNVTFRCDPISEHNRLYWYRQTLGQGPEFLTYFQNEAQLEKSRLLSDRFSAERPKGSFSTLEIQRTEQGDSAMYLCASSSPLATYQETQYFGPGTRLLVL.

The CDR3 bases are TGTGCCAGCAGGGAGGGGGGCAATGAGCAGTTCTTC. Residues: CASREGGNEQFF. The rearrangement links TRBV25-1 to TRBJ2-1; perhaps D is TRBD1 or TRBD2 (6 bases each). Germline V gives CDR1 MGHDK, CDR2 SYGVNS. V lost 6 bases and J lost 6, with 9 bases in between. The CDR3 spans 12 residues.

This chain connects TRBV6-5 to TRBJ1-6, with 9 positions matching TRBD1. The CDR3 spans 12 residues. V gave up 6 bases and J gave up 12 bases; unmatched junction bases: 3. Germline V gives CDR1 MNHEY, CDR2 SVGAGI. CDR3 in amino acids: CASRYRGQPLHF. The CDR3 DNA reads TGTGCCAGCAGATACAGGGGGCAACCCCTCCACTTT.

This clone was observed a few times. The same CDR3 is also encoded by other DNA sequences in this sample. The gene calls are TRBV4-1 and TRBJ2-7; possible D gene TRBD1, 6 bases. Trimming cost V 1 base and J 3 bases, with 10 bases left between them. The length of the CDR3 is 14 residues. Germline lookup yields CDR1 MGHRA and CDR2 YSYEKL. CDR3 amino acids: CASSQVHRDYEQYF. The CDR3 DNA sequence: TGCGCCAGCAGCCAAGTCCACAGGGACTACGAGCAGTACTTC.

The rearrangement uses TRBV2 and TRBJ2-3, with 10 positions matching TRBD2. Per the germline V gene, CDR1 is SNHLY and CDR2 is FYNNEI. V was pared by 1 base and J by 3 bases, with 7 bases of the junction left unmatched. CDR3 length equals 17 residues. For the CDR3, the DNA is TGTGCCAGCAGTGAAGTGCCTAGCGGGGGCGTAACAGATACGCAGTATTTT. It encodes CASSEVPSGGVTDTQYF.

The chain recombines TRBV10-1 with TRBJ2-4; no definite D call. The CDR3 extends over 16 amino acids. V dropped 0 bases and J dropped 3 bases, with 12 bases sitting between them. CDR1 is WNHNN, CDR2 SYGVQD, per germline (reference sequence). The CDR3 nucleotides are TGCGCCAGCAGTGAGTCCTTGGACCCTAGCAAAAACATTCAGTACTTC. It specifies CASSESLDPSKNIQYF.

The chain combines TRBV7-3 with TRBJ2-3; D possibly corresponds to TRBD1 (6 bases). The CDR3 consists of 14 residues. V lost 10 bases, J lost 6 bases, and 20 bases lay in between. Per the germline V gene, CDR1 is SGHTA and CDR2 is FQGTGA. The CDR3 DNA is TGTGCCACCAGTTCGACAGGACCCGGGGATACGCAGTATTTT. Translation: CATSSTGPGDTQYF.

V is TRBV9 and J is TRBJ2-1, with 10 bases identical to TRBD2. CDR3 length equals 14 residues. The J segment lost 9 bases and the V segment lost 1 base, leaving 4 bases of the junction unmatched. Germline V gene sequence: CDR1 SGDLS, CDR2 YYNGEE. CDR3 DNA sequence: TGTGCCAGCAGCGTAACTAGCGGGGATGTTGAGCAGTTCTTC. Protein sequence: CASSVTSGDVEQFF.

The rearrangement uses TRBV25-1 and TRBJ1-1, with D maybe TRBD1 (5 bases). V lost 6 bases and J 0 bases, leaving 8 bases between the germline ends. CDR1 MGHDK and CDR2 SYGVNS come from the germline V gene. This CDR3 has 13 amino acids. The CDR3 spells CASRPTVNTEAFF. CDR3 DNA sequence: TGTGCCAGCAGACCGACAGTGAACACTGAAGCTTTCTTT.

With regard to this clone: Other DNA sequences from this sample encode an identical CDR3 as well. The chain carries TRBV28 and TRBJ2-7; tentative D call: TRBD1 (5 bases). Germline lookup yields CDR1 MDHEN and CDR2 SYDVKM. Trimming stripped 3 bases from V and 3 bases from J, with 6 bases between. The CDR3 spans 12 residues. CDR3 nucleotides: TGTGCCAGCAGTTTTAGGGGCTACGAGCAGTACTTC. It yields the protein CASSFRGYEQYF.

This chain connects TRBV7-2 to TRBJ2-7; D gene ambiguous. V lost 4 bases and J 0 bases, leaving 10 bases between the germline ends. CDR1 is SGHTA, CDR2 FQGNSA, per germline. This CDR3 region has 14 residues. CDR3 coding DNA: TGTGCCAGCAGCTCCTTCTCGAGCTCCTACGAGCAGTACTTC. It codes for CASSSFSSSYEQYF.

This chain links TRBV4-3 with TRBJ2-3, with D possibly being TRBD1 (5 bases). With 1 base removed from V and 4 bases from J, the gap between germline ends came to 15 bases. The CDR3 spans 16 residues. Germline CDR1 reads LGHNA; CDR2 reads YSLEER. CDR3 residues: CASSQVESSGSDTQYF. As DNA, the CDR3 is TGCGCCAGCAGCCAAGTCGAGAGCTCAGGGTCAGATACGCAGTATTTT.